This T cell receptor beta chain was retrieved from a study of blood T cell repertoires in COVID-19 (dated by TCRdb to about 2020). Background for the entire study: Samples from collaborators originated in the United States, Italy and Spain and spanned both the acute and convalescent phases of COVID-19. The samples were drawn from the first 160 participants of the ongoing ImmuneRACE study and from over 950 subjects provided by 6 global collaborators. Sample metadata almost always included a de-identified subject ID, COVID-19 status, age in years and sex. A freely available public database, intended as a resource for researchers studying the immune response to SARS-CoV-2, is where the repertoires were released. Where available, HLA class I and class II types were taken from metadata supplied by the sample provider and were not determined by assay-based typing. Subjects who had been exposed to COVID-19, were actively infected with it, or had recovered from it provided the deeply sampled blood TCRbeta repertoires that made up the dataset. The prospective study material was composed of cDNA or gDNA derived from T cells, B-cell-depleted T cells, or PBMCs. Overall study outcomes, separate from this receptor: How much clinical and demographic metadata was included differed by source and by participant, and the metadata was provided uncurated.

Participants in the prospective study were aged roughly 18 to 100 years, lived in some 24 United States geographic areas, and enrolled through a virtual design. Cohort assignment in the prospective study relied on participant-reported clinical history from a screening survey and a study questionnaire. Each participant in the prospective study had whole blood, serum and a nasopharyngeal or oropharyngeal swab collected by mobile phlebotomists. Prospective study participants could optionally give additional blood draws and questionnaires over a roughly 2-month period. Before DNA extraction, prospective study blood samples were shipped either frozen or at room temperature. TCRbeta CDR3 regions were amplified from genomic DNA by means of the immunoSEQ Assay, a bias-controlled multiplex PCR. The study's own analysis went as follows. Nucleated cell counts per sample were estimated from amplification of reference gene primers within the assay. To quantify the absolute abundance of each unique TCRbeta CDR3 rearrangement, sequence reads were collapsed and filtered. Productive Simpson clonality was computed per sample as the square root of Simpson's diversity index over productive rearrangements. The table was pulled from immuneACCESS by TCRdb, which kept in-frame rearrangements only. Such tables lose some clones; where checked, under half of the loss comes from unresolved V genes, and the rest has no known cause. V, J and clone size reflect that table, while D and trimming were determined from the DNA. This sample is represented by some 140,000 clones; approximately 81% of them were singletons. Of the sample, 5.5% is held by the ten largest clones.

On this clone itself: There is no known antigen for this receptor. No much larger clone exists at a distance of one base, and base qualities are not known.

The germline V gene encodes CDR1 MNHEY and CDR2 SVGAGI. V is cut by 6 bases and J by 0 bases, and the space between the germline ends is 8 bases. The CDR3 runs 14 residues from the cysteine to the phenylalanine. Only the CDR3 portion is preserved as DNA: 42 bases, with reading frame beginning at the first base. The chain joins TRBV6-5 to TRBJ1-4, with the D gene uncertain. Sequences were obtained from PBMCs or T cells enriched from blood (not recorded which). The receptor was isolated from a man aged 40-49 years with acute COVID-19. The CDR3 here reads CASSATATNEKLFF. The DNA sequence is TGTGCCAGCAGCGCGACTGCAACTAATGAAAAACTGTTTTTT.